The next 13 T cell receptor beta chains were all read from a single sample in a study of blood T cell repertoires in COVID-19. Libraries were prepared by immunoSEQ multiplex PCR; TCRdb keeps only in-frame clonotypes and omits some of them. The repertoire holds roughly 150,000 clones, with around 90% as singletons. Sequencing was carried out using peripheral blood. These receptors all come from an elderly woman with acute or convalescent COVID-19.

Concerning this clone itself: At one of its ends the junction is not consistent with the germline gene, which may arise from a read error. The V gene is TRBV6-2 or TRBV6-3, the J gene TRBJ2-2; the match to TRBD2 covers 11 bases. This CDR3 has 15 residues. Germline V gene sequence: CDR1 MNHEY, CDR2 SVGEGT. The CDR3, as DNA: TGTGCCACCACCCCGACTAGCGGGAACTCCGGGGAGCTGTTTTTT. It codes for CATTPTSGNSGELFF.

The rearrangement links TRBV19 to TRBJ1-6; 7 positions agree with TRBD1. This CDR3 region has 18 residues. CDR1 and CDR2 (germline): LNHDA, SQIVND (reference sequence). V lost 1 base, J lost 2 bases, and 8 bases stayed unmatched. CDR3 loop: CASSIATTGLAYNSPLHF. The CDR3 nucleotides read TGTGCCAGTAGTATAGCCACGACAGGGTTGGCCTATAATTCACCCCTCCACTTT.

This rearrangement joins TRBV30 to TRBJ1-6, with D possibly matching TRBD1 (6 bases). With 0 bases removed from V and 9 bases from J, the gap between germline ends came to 15 bases. The CDR3 extends over 15 amino acids. The germline gives CDR1 GTSNPN, CDR2 SVGIG (reference sequence). The CDR3 bases are TGTGCCTGGAGTGTACAGCCAGGGGTAGTTTCACCCCTCCACTTT. Encoded protein: CAWSVQPGVVSPLHF.

The gene calls are TRBV18 and TRBJ1-1, with D possibly being TRBD1 (5 bases). The germline V gene has CDR1 KGHSH and CDR2 LQKENI. V shed 6 bases and J shed 0 bases, with 8 bases lying between them. CDR3 length: 13 residues. The CDR3 DNA reads as TGTGCCAGCTCTGACAGCCTGAACACTGAAGCTTTCTTT. Translating it yields CASSDSLNTEAFF.

About this clone: One end of the junction varies from germline; a read error may be responsible. This chain links TRBV7-7 with TRBJ2-5; TRBD2 agrees at 7 bases. Per germline, CDR1 SSHAT and CDR2 FNYEAQ (reference sequence). CDR3 length equals 14 residues. CDR3 loop: CASSPVGGGETQYF. The CDR3 region has the DNA TGTGCTAGCAGCCCCGTTGGGGGGGGAGAGACCCAGTACTTC.

The chain is built from TRBV2 and TRBJ1-1, with D possibly matching TRBD1 (5 bases). Trimming removed 1 base from V and 5 bases from J, with 14 bases in between. The CDR3 consists of 15 residues. Looked up from germline, CDR1 is SNHLY and CDR2 is FYNNEI. CDR3 DNA: TGTGCCAGCAGTGAAGAGATAAAGGGGAGGACTGAAGCTTTCTTT. Translated, it gives CASSEEIKGRTEAFF.

This clone has only a few counts. The chain has TRBV12-3 or TRBV12-4 and TRBJ1-2; D is ambiguous. V dropped 3 bases and J dropped 7 bases, with 12 bases sitting between them. This CDR3 has 13 residues. CDR3 protein: CASSLRGEGGYTF. CDR3 in DNA: TGTGCCAGCAGTTTGCGGGGAGAGGGTGGCTACACCTTC.

This sequence joins TRBV19 and TRBJ2-3; the match to TRBD1 covers 9 bases. Trimming took 5 bases from V and 3 from J; bases not matched to a gene: 9. Looked up from germline, CDR1 is LNHDA and CDR2 is SQIVND (reference sequence). This CDR3 is built from 16 residues. The DNA of the CDR3 is TGTGCCAGTAGTCCCCTGGGACAGGGAGAGACAGATACGCAGTATTTT. Its translation is CASSPLGQGETDTQYF.

The rearrangement uses TRBV12-3 or TRBV12-4 and TRBJ2-1; D may be TRBD2 (6 bases). The V gene lost 5 bases and the J gene lost 7 bases, with 12 bases spanning the gap. The CDR3 runs to 13 residues. The CDR3 coding sequence is TGTGCCAGCAGTCCCGGGACTCCGAATGAGCAGTTCTTC. This encodes CASSPGTPNEQFF.

On this clone: The same CDR3 can be traced to other DNA sequences in this sample. The chain links TRBV6-2 or TRBV6-3 to TRBJ1-5; D not certain. The CDR3 is 13 amino acids. Between the trimmed V and J ends, which lost 4 bases and 2 bases, there was a span of 6 bases. CDR1 is MNHEY and CDR2 is SVGEGT in the germline V gene. The CDR3 region has the DNA TGTGCCAGCAGTTGGTCGGGCAATCAGCCCCAGCATTTT. Translation: CASSWSGNQPQHF.

This clone came up once. This chain links TRBV6-5 with TRBJ1-6; the D is unclear. Germline V gene lookup returns CDR1 MNHEY and CDR2 SVGAGI. Trimming removed 6 bases at V and 4 bases at J, with 10 bases between. CDR3 length: 14 amino acids. The CDR3 loop is CASSLRRYNSPLHF. Here the CDR3 DNA reads TGTGCCAGCAGCCTAAGGCGGTATAATTCACCCCTCCACTTT.

The V gene is TRBV3-1 (or the pseudogene TRBV3-2), the J gene TRBJ1-2, with D unclear. V was shortened by 4 bases and J by 4 bases, with 7 bases between the two germline ends. This CDR3 has 12 amino acids. Germline CDR1 reads LGHDT; CDR2 reads YNNKEL (reference sequence). The CDR3 coding sequence is TGTGCCAGCAGCCTTGACACCTATGGCTACACCTTC. Protein: CASSLDTYGYTF.

The V gene is TRBV5-4, the J gene TRBJ1-1, with D possibly being TRBD1 (6 bases). Germline-derived CDR1 and CDR2 are SGHNT and YYREEE (reference sequence). The CDR3 totals 13 residues. The ends were cut back, 1 base at V and 9 bases at J, with 13 bases in the middle. CDR3 residues: CASSLNQGTQAFF. The CDR3, as DNA: TGTGCCAGCAGCTTGAATCAAGGGACACAAGCTTTCTTT.